These 16 T cell receptor beta chains share one sample of origin, sequenced in a study of cytomegalovirus exposure and HLA in healthy donors. The PCR used 60 Vbeta and 13 Jbeta primers. Clones were read by immunoSEQ multiplex PCR, and TCRdb kept only the in-frame ones, dropping some. The sample consists of under 200,000 clones, around 76% of them appearing once. Material: PBMCs. The receptors shown here come from a woman in her thirties in good health and CMV-seropositive.

This chain connects TRBV5-4 to TRBJ2-3; 7 bases fit TRBD1. V was clipped by 1 base and J by 0 bases; unmatched bases: 5. Germline V CDR1 and CDR2: SGHNT, YYREEE (reference sequence). CDR3 size: 16 residues. Written as DNA, the CDR3 is TGTGCCAGCAGCTTGTTATCGGACAGGAGCACAGATACGCAGTATTTT. It specifies CASSLLSDRSTDTQYF. The full variable domain, with the rest looked up from reference TRBV5-4 and TRBJ2-3, is ETGVTQSPTHLIKTRGQQVTLRCSSQSGHNTVSWYQQALGQGPQFIFQYYREEENGRGNFPPRFSGLQFPNYSSELNVNALELDDSALYLCASSLLSDRSTDTQYFGPGTRLTVL.

The chain has TRBV5-1 and TRBJ2-3; the D gene is possibly TRBD2 (7 bases). The CDR3 extends over 15 amino acids. Looked up from germline, CDR1 is SGHRS and CDR2 is YFSETQ. Trimming removed 0 bases from V and 6 bases from J, with 14 bases in between. The CDR3 sequence: CASSLVAGAPDTQYF. The CDR3 nucleotides are TGCGCCAGCAGCTTGGTGGCGGGGGCCCCCGATACGCAGTATTTT.

This clone was recorded once. The V call is TRBV4-3, the J call TRBJ1-4; D unresolved. CDR3 length equals 14 residues. Trimming cost V 0 bases and J 10 bases, with 12 bases left between them. Germline-derived CDR1 and CDR2 are LGHNA and YSLEER. The CDR3 spells CASSQDGRDGKLFF. In DNA form, the CDR3 reads TGCGCCAGCAGCCAAGATGGGCGCGATGGAAAACTGTTTTTT.

The chain links TRBV5-1 to TRBJ2-4; D not certain. The CDR3 sequence is 16 residues long. The germline V gene has CDR1 SGHRS and CDR2 YFSETQ. V lost 0 bases, J lost 2 bases, and 12 bases lay in between. CDR3 residues: CASSLDRPGSKNIQYF. The CDR3 nucleotides are TGCGCCAGCAGCTTGGACAGACCTGGTTCCAAAAACATTCAGTACTTC.

Comment on this clone: In the same sample, other DNA sequences code for this CDR3. This chain uses TRBV9 with TRBJ2-7; 11 nucleotides match TRBD1. This CDR3 has 14 residues. Germline V gene data show CDR1 as SGDLS and CDR2 as YYNGEE. V lost 5 bases, J lost 2 bases, and 3 bases stayed unmatched. DNA for the CDR3: TGTGCCAGCAGTCCGGGACAGGGGGCCTACGAGCAGTACTTC. This encodes CASSPGQGAYEQYF.

For this clone: Other DNA sequences in the same sample also yield this CDR3. V and J are TRBV29-1 and TRBJ1-4; possible D gene TRBD1, 5 bases. Trimming stripped 6 bases from V and 8 bases from J, with 7 bases between. From germline, CDR1 is SQVTM and CDR2 ANQGSEA. The CDR3 loop spans 10 amino acids. Here the CDR3 DNA reads TGCAGCGTGGGGGGGGAAAAACTGTTTTTT. Translated, it gives CSVGGEKLFF. The full variable domain, its missing parts supplied by reference TRBV29-1 and TRBJ1-4, is SAVISQKPSRDICQRGTSLTIQCQVDSQVTMMFWYRQQPGQSLTLIATANQGSEATYESGFVIDKFPISRPNLTFSTLTVSNMSPEDSSIYLCSVGGEKLFFGSGTQLSVL.

The chain is built from TRBV29-1 and TRBJ1-1, with D perhaps TRBD1 (5 bases). Trimming shortened V by 6 bases and J by 4 bases, and 15 bases separated the two germline ends. CDR3 size: 13 residues. Germline CDR1 is SQVTM and CDR2 is ANQGSEA. CDR3 sequence reads: CSVAGGGTTEAFF. For the CDR3, the DNA is TGCAGCGTCGCCGGGGGAGGGACCACTGAAGCTTTCTTT.

V usage is TRBV27 and J usage is TRBJ1-1; TRBD1 matches 7 bases. CDR1 and CDR2 (germline): MNHEY, SMNVEV (reference sequence). V trimming: 1 base; J trimming: 0 bases; junction bases outside the gene matches: 5. The CDR3 sequence is 16 residues long. The CDR3 reads CASSLWGQSMNTEAFF. Written as DNA, the CDR3 is TGTGCCAGCAGTTTATGGGGACAGAGTATGAACACTGAAGCTTTCTTT.

The chain recombines TRBV2 with TRBJ1-4; TRBD1 matches at 10 bases. V lost 3 bases, J lost 5 bases, and 3 bases stayed unmatched. Germline loops: CDR1 SNHLY, CDR2 FYNNEI. This CDR3 is built from 15 residues. The CDR3 is CASSDDRGRNEKLFF. As DNA, the CDR3 is TGTGCCAGCAGTGACGACAGGGGGCGGAATGAAAAACTGTTTTTT.

The rearrangement uses TRBV6-1 and TRBJ2-7; 7 positions match TRBD1. J lost 2 bases, V lost 6 bases, and 7 bases had no gene match. In germline, CDR1 is MNHNS, CDR2 SASEGT. The CDR3 loop spans 14 amino acids. As DNA, the CDR3 is TGTGCCAGCAGGGACCGGGACAGTGCCTACGAGCAGTACTTC. Translated: CASRDRDSAYEQYF.

The rearrangement joins TRBV5-4 to TRBJ2-5, with TRBD1 matching over 9 bases. V shed 0 bases and J 4 bases; nucleotides not matched to a gene: 4. In germline, CDR1 is SGHNT, CDR2 YYREEE (reference sequence). This CDR3 spans 15 amino acids. As DNA, the CDR3 is TGTGCCAGCAGCTTGGCCTTGACAGGGGGAGAGACCCAGTACTTC. This sequence encodes CASSLALTGGETQYF.

This clone has just a few counts. The gene calls are TRBV7-8 and TRBJ2-7, with TRBD1 matching over 10 bases. The CDR3 loop spans 14 amino acids. V gave up 5 bases and J gave up 4 bases; unmatched junction bases: 5. Looked up from germline, CDR1 is SGHVS and CDR2 is FQNEAQ. Written as DNA, the CDR3 is TGTGCCAGCAGCGCCCGGGACAGGGGATACGAGCAGTACTTC. This encodes CASSARDRGYEQYF.

This chain connects TRBV5-4 to TRBJ1-2; TRBD1 is a possible D gene (6 bases). Germline V gene sequence: CDR1 SGHNT, CDR2 YYREEE (reference sequence). The CDR3 has 16 residues. V was pared by 1 base and J by 1 base, with 14 bases between. The CDR3 nucleotides are TGTGCCAGCAGCTTGCCTTGGGACACCGATAACTATGGCTACACCTTC. Its translation is CASSLPWDTDNYGYTF.

This clone was observed a few times. The chain has TRBV6-1 and TRBJ2-7; 7 bases match TRBD1. Germline V gives CDR1 MNHNS, CDR2 SASEGT. This CDR3 spans 14 amino acids. V gave up 6 bases and J gave up 5 bases; unmatched junction bases: 10. The CDR3 here is CASREQGKSDEQYF. CDR3 DNA sequence: TGTGCCAGCAGGGAACAGGGGAAATCCGACGAGCAGTACTTC.

The genes are TRBV28 and TRBJ1-5; TRBD1 is a possible D gene (6 bases). The CDR3 runs to 14 residues. Germline assignment: CDR1 MDHEN and CDR2 SYDVKM. V was cut by 4 bases and J by 5 bases, with 12 bases left in between. CDR3 loop: CASSSDRTDQPQHF. DNA for the CDR3: TGTGCCAGCAGTTCAGACAGGACCGATCAGCCCCAGCATTTT.

The genes are TRBV4-1 and TRBJ1-1, with 7 bases aligning to TRBD1. The CDR3 runs to 15 residues. V shed 0 bases, J shed 5 bases, and the junction held 6 bases outside the gene matches. Germline V gives CDR1 MGHRA, CDR2 YSYEKL. The CDR3 coding sequence is TGCGCCAGCAGCCAAGAAAGGACAGGAGGGACTGAAGCTTTCTTT. It yields the protein CASSQERTGGTEAFF.